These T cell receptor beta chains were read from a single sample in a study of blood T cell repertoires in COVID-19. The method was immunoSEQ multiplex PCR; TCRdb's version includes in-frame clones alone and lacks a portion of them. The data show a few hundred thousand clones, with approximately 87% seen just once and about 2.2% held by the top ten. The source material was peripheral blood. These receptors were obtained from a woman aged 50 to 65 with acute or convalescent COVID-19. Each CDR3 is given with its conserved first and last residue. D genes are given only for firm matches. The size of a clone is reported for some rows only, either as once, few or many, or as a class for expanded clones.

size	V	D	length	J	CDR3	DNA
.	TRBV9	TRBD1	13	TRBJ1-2	CASSEGTAYGYTF	TGTGCCAGCAGCGAGGGGACAGCCTATGGCTACACCTTC
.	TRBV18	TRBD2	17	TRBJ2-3	CASSPSREGMTTDTQYF	TGTGCCAGCTCACCTTCGCGGGAGGGCATGACCACAGATACGCAGTATTTT
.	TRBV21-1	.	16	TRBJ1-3	CASSKDGRTRGNTIYF	TGTGCCAGCAGCAAAGATGGTAGGACAAGGGGAAACACCATATATTTT
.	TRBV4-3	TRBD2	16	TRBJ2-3	CASSWTERGGIDTQYF	TGCGCCAGCAGCTGGACAGAGCGGGGGGGCATAGATACGCAGTATTTT
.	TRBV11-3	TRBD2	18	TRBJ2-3	CASSFISPGLAGTDTQYF	TGTGCCAGCAGCTTTATCAGCCCCGGCCTAGCGGGCACAGATACGCAGTATTTT
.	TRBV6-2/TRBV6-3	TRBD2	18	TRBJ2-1	CASSYPGLAGTGYNEQFF	TGTGCCAGCAGTTACCCGGGACTAGCGGGAACAGGGTACAATGAGCAGTTCTTC
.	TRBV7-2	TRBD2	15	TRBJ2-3	CASSGRTSGRDTQYF	TGTGCCAGCAGCGGCCGGACTAGCGGGAGGGATACGCAGTATTTT
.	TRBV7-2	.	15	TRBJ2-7	CASRPPGSSPYEQYF	TGTGCCAGCAGACCCCCCGGGTCCTCTCCCTACGAGCAGTACTTC
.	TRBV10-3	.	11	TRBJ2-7	CATKQGSEQYF	TGTGCCACGAAACAGGGTTCGGAGCAGTACTTC
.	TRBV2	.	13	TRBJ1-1	CASSVEQDIAPFF	TGTGCCAGCAGTGTAGAACAGGACATTGCACCTTTCTTT
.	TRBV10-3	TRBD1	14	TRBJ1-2	CAISELRQGRGYTF	TGTGCCATCAGTGAGTTACGACAGGGCCGTGGCTACACCTTC
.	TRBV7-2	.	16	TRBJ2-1	CASSLAGLTVVGEQFF	TGTGCCAGCAGCTTAGCGGGCCTGACGGTCGTTGGTGAGCAGTTCTTC
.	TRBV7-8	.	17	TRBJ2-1	CASSLRLGYSSYNEQFF	TGTGCCAGCAGCTTACGACTAGGTTACAGCTCCTACAATGAGCAGTTCTTC
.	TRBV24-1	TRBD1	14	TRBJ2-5	CATSDPWTGSVQYF	TGTGCCACCAGTGATCCATGGACAGGGTCGGTCCAGTACTTC
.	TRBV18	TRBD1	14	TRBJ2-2	CASSPRTGDGELFF	TGTGCCAGCTCACCGAGAACAGGGGACGGGGAGCTGTTTTTT
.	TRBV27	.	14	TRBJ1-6	CASSLRGLNSPLHF	TGTGCCAGCAGTTTGCGGGGTTTAAATTCACCCCTCCACTTT
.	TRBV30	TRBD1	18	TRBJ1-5	CAWSASRTGQGSNQPQHF	TGTGCCTGGAGTGCTAGTCGGACAGGGCAGGGGAGCAATCAGCCCCAGCATTTT
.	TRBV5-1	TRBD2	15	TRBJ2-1	CASSLLAESYNEQFF	TGCGCCAGCAGCTTGCTAGCGGAGAGCTACAATGAGCAGTTCTTC
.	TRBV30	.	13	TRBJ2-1	CAWSGQDGDEQFF	TGTGCCTGGAGTGGCCAGGACGGGGATGAGCAGTTCTTC
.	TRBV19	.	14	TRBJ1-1	CASSTGVVNTEAFF	TGTGCCAGTAGTACGGGGGTGGTGAACACTGAAGCTTTCTTT
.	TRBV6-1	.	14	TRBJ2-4	CASSDRGAGDIQYF	TGTGCCAGCAGTGACAGGGGAGCAGGGGACATTCAGTACTTC
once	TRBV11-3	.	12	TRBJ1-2	CASSSRRDGYTF	TGTGCCAGCAGCTCCCGCAGGGATGGCTACACCTTC
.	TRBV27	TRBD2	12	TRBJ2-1	CASRDYDNEQFF	TGTGCCAGCCGGGACTACGACAATGAGCAGTTCTTC
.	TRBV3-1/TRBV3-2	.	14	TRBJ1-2	CASSPQPTGYGYTF	TGTGCCAGCAGCCCCCAGCCCACGGGCTATGGCTACACCTTC
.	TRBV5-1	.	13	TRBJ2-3	CASTGVSTDTQYF	TGCGCCAGCACCGGGGTGAGCACAGATACGCAGTATTTT
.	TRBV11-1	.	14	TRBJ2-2	CASSFPGVVGELFF	TGTGCCAGCAGCTTCCCGGGGGTGGTCGGGGAGCTGTTTTTT
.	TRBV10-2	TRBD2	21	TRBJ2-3	CASSESTGTSGGDTSTDTQYF	TGCGCCAGCAGTGAGTCGACCGGGACTAGCGGGGGGGATACTAGCACAGATACGCAGTATTTT
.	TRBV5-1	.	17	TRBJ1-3	CASSLAPRGPDGNTIYF	TGCGCCAGCAGCTTGGCCCCCCGGGGTCCCGATGGAAACACCATATATTTT
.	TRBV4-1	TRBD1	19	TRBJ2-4	CASSQDSGRDRGAKNIQYF	TGCGCCAGCAGCCAAGATTCAGGAAGAGACAGGGGGGCCAAAAACATTCAGTACTTC
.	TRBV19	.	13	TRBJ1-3	CASSGGSGNTIYF	TGTGCCAGTAGTGGCGGCTCTGGAAACACCATATATTTT
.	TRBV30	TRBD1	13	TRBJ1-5	CAWSTGANQPQHF	TGTGCCTGGTCGACAGGGGCTAATCAGCCCCAGCATTTT
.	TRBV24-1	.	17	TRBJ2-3	CATSDLSRGALTDTQYF	TGTGCCACCAGTGATTTGAGCCGGGGGGCCCTCACAGATACGCAGTATTTT
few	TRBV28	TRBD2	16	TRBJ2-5	CASSYGTSGRTETQYF	TGTGCCAGCAGTTATGGGACTAGCGGGAGGACGGAGACCCAGTACTTC
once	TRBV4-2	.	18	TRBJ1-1	CASSQDPQGWGMNTEAFF	TGTGCCAGCAGCCAAGATCCGCAGGGATGGGGCATGAACACTGAAGCTTTCTTT
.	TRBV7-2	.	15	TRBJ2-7	CASSIGPRDSYEQYF	TGTGCCAGCAGCATCGGCCCGAGGGACTCCTACGAGCAGTACTTC
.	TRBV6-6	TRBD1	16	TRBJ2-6	CASRGQGIPGANVLTF	TGTGCCAGCAGGGGACAGGGGATCCCTGGGGCCAACGTCCTGACTTTC
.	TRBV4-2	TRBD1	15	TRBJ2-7	CASSQLTGYSYEQYF	TGTGCCAGCAGCCAGCTGACAGGGTACTCCTACGAGCAGTACTTC
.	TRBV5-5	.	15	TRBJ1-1	CASSLDAVMNTEAFF	TGTGCCAGCAGCTTGGATGCAGTTATGAACACTGAAGCTTTCTTT
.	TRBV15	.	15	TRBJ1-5	CATSRSRGNNQPQHF	TGTGCCACCAGCAGGAGTCGGGGAAACAATCAGCCCCAGCATTTT
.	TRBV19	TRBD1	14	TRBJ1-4	CASSQGTGFEKLFF	TGTGCCAGTAGTCAGGGGACAGGGTTTGAAAAACTGTTTTTT
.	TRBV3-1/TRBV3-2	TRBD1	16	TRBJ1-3	CASSQSTGVFGNTIYF	TGTGCCAGCAGCCAATCCACAGGGGTCTTTGGAAACACCATATATTTT
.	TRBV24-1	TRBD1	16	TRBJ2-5	CATSDGTGAGPGTQYF	TGTGCCACCAGTGATGGGACAGGGGCCGGACCAGGGACCCAGTACTTC
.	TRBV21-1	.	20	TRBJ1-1	CASSKECTRQGLGVTTEAFF	TGTGCCAGCAGCAAAGAGTGTACCCGACAGGGCCTAGGGGTGACGACTGAAGCTTTCTTT
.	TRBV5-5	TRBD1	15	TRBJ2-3	CASSAAGGASGTQYF	TGTGCCAGCAGCGCGGCAGGGGGCGCCTCGGGTACGCAGTATTTT
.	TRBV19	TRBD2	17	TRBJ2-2	CASSLSPGLALSGELFF	TGTGCCAGTAGTCTCTCGCCGGGACTAGCGTTATCCGGGGAGCTGTTTTTT
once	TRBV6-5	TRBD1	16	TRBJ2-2	CASSYSDRVDTGELFF	TGTGCCAGCAGTTATTCCGACAGGGTTGACACCGGGGAGCTGTTTTTT
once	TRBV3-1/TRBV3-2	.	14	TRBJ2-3	CASSQGGGRAKPSF	TGTGCCAGCAGCCAAGGCGGGGGCAGGGCCAAGCCAAGTTTT
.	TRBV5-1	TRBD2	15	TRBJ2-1	CASSMTSGTYNEQFF	TGCGCCAGCAGCATGACTAGCGGGACCTACAATGAGCAGTTCTTC
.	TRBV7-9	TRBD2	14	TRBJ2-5	CASSSNSGGETQYF	TGTGCCAGCAGCTCCAATAGCGGGGGGGAGACCCAGTACTTC
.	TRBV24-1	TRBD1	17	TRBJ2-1	CATSDLGRGTEYNEQFF	TGTGCCACCAGTGATTTGGGCCGTGGGACAGAATACAATGAGCAGTTCTTC